Included here is one T cell receptor beta chain sequence, with context. Its antigen is not known. Deletions cut 2 bases from V and 7 bases from J, with 5 bases between. Germline V gene data show CDR1 as MNHEY and CDR2 as SVGAGI. This CDR3 contains 11 residues. These data belong to a study of cytomegalovirus exposure and HLA in healthy donors. Study details: Inside one of the first data releases sat around 86 million unique TCRs taken from HLA-typed donors.

Study-level findings and limits: Presence/absence comparisons presumed near-even sequencing depth among donors. In an earlier analysis, about 87% or about 30%: the productive usage of most TCR beta V segments.

60 Vbeta and 13 Jbeta primers were used in PCR. Clones were sequenced by immunoSEQ multiplex PCR, and TCRdb holds only the in-frame ones, with some missing. The table records around 150,000 clones, around 88% of them present only once. The genes are TRBV6-5 and TRBJ2-5; D is possibly TRBD1 (5 bases). Sequenced: PBMCs. This TCR was recovered from a woman between 25 and 40 years old in good health and CMV-seronegative. CDR3 in DNA: TGTGCCAGCAGTTACCAGGGGACCCAGTACTTC. Translating it yields CASSYQGTQYF.